This T cell receptor beta chain was sequenced in a study of T-cell reconstitution after alpha-beta-depleted transplantation in children. Construction of the TCRbeta library involved unique molecular identifiers. TCRdb analysed the PCR reads with MiXCR anew, one entry per CDR3 protein. The repertoire holds about 360,000 distinct CDR3 sequences, with about an eighth as singletons. V lost 4 bases to trimming and J lost 7 bases; unmatched junction nucleotides: 8. This CDR3 contains 14 residues. Germline lookup yields CDR1 KGHDR and CDR2 SFDVKD. This sequence was found in a human donor who donated a stem cell graft to a child with Fanconi anemia. Here the sequenced sample was PBMCs, taken from the stem cell graft. The rearrangement links TRBV24-1 to TRBJ2-7; 8 nucleotides line up with TRBD1. The DNA for the CDR3 is TGTGCCACCAGTGAGCCCGACAGGGGAAGGGAGCAGTACTTC. It yields the protein CATSEPDRGREQYF.